This T cell receptor beta chain is drawn from a study of shared clonotypes between healthy human individuals (dated by TCRdb to 2018 to 2021). Background for the entire study: The cohort comprised two women and three men aged 18 to 49 years. For each donor, CD4 naive and CD4 memory were each run on three plates, CD8 naive on two plates, and CD8 memory on one plate. To estimate repertoire size and how much clonotypes are shared between individuals, the study performed deep sequencing of blood TCR repertoires from five healthy adults. To increase sequencing depth and limit assay-specific biases, TCR repertoire library preparation and sequencing were carried out by different laboratories using diverse techniques. Each donor's leukapheresis produced roughly between about 0.8 and 10 billion PBMCs.

From the cysteine up to the phenylalanine, the CDR3 has a length of 14 residues. Only the CDR3 part of the read is kept: 42 bases, read in frame from the first base. Based on the germline V gene, the CDR1 and CDR2 sequences are SGHRS and YFSETQ. The junction shows trimming of 0 bases on V and 8 bases on J, and the gene matches do not reach 2 bases of it. Healthy HIV-negative adults with no recently reported acute infections or vaccinations were included as donors. Only Caucasian adults living in Nashville, Tennessee, USA were represented among the donors. CD4+ T cells were enriched through magnetic negative selection, after which naive cells were positively selected on CD45RA and the remaining negative fraction served as the memory subset. Blood was collected by leukapheresis, and PBMCs were isolated by Ficoll-Histopaque density gradient centrifugation and then cryopreserved in liquid nitrogen vapor phase. Analytical flow cytometry was used to check the purity and quantity of every magnetically sorted T cell population. Genomic DNA was isolated from each sorted fraction and quantified by UV absorbance on a Nanodrop 2000c.

Concerning this clone: Its specific antigen is unknown. Base qualities are not at hand, and no much larger clone is one base apart.

Using the deep immunoSEQ assay, multiplex PCR amplified TCR CDR3 regions from genomic DNA. Extracted genomic DNA from each cell subset was distributed evenly across all wells of several immunoSEQ 96-well plates, and each plate was treated as a replicate. For sorted subsets, about 220 ng of genomic DNA, equivalent to some 30,000 T cell genomes, went into each replicate PCR. The purified libraries were quantified using a Qubit 3.0 fluorometer, sized with a Bioanalyzer 2100, and then quantified again using the KAPA Library Quantification kit. Every immunoSEQ 96-well plate was sequenced on a dedicated single-read 150-cycle Illumina NextSeq 550 flow cell. On the study's bioinformatics: Because the immunoSEQ output held only junctional sequences and lacked quality scores, the filtering could not match the filtering applied to full-length reads. Sequences were annotated with PyIR, a Python wrapper for IgBLAST v1.9, using IMGT germline references to assign V/J genes and CDR3. Any read was removed if the V/J assignment was weak (E-value above 1e-6), the CDR3 was missing, or the read contained stop codons, out-of-frame junctions, or ambiguous translated residues. V3J clonotypes were defined as sequences sharing the same inferred V gene, J gene, and CDR3 amino acid sequence. Percentage overlap between repertoires was calculated by dividing the number of shared unique clonotypes by the size of the smaller repertoire. Richness of each repertoire was evaluated using RTK rarefaction, the Chao1 estimator, and Recon v2.1 estimates of unobserved clonotypes. Generation probabilities for all TCRbeta clonotypes obtained by the gDNA method from a handful of donors were computed using OLGA. In TCRdb, the immuneACCESS table is reduced to in-frame sequences with V and J assigned. These tables do not hold every clone; where another copy was compared, an unresolved V gene accounts for under half, and the others remain unexplained. V, J and clone size derive from that table, while D and trimming were established from the DNA sequence. The sample records 2 million to 3 million clones, 93% of which are singletons. The top ten constitute 0.36% of the sample.

The paper's findings and limits, for the study overall: Based on pairwise subsampling, the degree of clonotype sharing among donors was expected to be affected by sequencing depth. Sharing across several donors was observed for approximately 5% of naive CD4, under 4% of naive CD8, over 2% of memory CD4, and about 0.4% of memory CD8 clonotypes. Sampling was restricted to blood, and TCR repertoires in tissues likely differ from the TCR repertoires found in blood. Compared with non-shared clonotypes, the clonotypes found in all four sorted-subset donors had higher generation probabilities. Larger estimated clonotype richness was generally found for naive subsets than for memory subsets. The small number of donors limited the genetic and exposure-history diversity represented. Incomplete sequencing was indicated by rarefaction of sorted-subset datasets, despite the large sequencing depth.

The sequence was collected from a man aged 18 to 30 in good health. Some clones in this sample may be carry-over from other donors' samples. This chain joins TRBV5-1 to TRBJ2-1, with 10 bases matching TRBD1. Sequencing was done on a sample of naive CD4+ T cells from PBMCs. This sample's cell subset or site label indicates: CD45RA+ positively selected. CDR3 loop: CASSLGQGADEQFF. The DNA is as follows: TGCGCCAGCAGCTTGGGACAGGGGGCGGATGAGCAGTTCTTC.